What follows are 21 T cell receptor beta chains derived from one specimen sequenced in a study of blood T cell repertoires in COVID-19. Using immunoSEQ multiplex PCR, the repertoire was profiled, and TCRdb retains in-frame clones only, with some absent. The profile shows 250,000 to 350,000 clones, around 90% of them singletons. The sequencing input was PBMCs or T cells enriched from blood (not recorded which). These receptors originate from an older woman in a cohort exposed to, infected with or recovered from COVID-19 (not recorded which).

This chain joins TRBV14 and TRBJ2-7; D perhaps matches TRBD2 (5 bases). The CDR3 is made up of 15 amino acids. Trimming cost V 1 base and J 2 bases, with 12 bases left between them. Germline lookup yields CDR1 SGHDN and CDR2 FVKESK. Here the CDR3 DNA reads TGTGCCAGCAGCCAAGGAAGCGGAGCCACCTACGAGCAGTACTTC. Its protein product is CASSQGSGATYEQYF.

Here the CDR3 DNA reads TGCGCCAGCAGTGGGGATTTCGGACAGGGGAGAACCGGGGAGCTGTTTTTT. Its protein is CASSGDFGQGRTGELFF. The chain is built from TRBV10-2 and TRBJ2-2, with 9 bases aligning to TRBD1. The V segment lost 4 bases and the J segment 5 bases; nucleotides outside the gene matches: 11. The CDR3 length is 17 residues. The germline CDR1 and CDR2 sequences are WSHSY and SAAADI.

This clone was counted only a few times. The chain links TRBV4-1 to TRBJ2-7; 7 bases line up with TRBD2. V lost 1 base to trimming and J lost 5 bases; unmatched junction nucleotides: 5. The CDR3 has 14 amino acids. Looked up from germline, CDR1 is MGHRA and CDR2 is YSYEKL. The CDR3 region is CASSQALAEDEQYF. Here the CDR3 DNA reads TGCGCCAGCAGCCAAGCTCTAGCGGAAGACGAGCAGTACTTC.

This clone was detected only a few times. DNA for the CDR3: TGTGCCAGCGACAGGGCGAGCACCGGGGAGCTGTTTTTT. It codes for CASDRASTGELFF. The chain employs TRBV13 and TRBJ2-2; 7 positions agree with TRBD1. The CDR3 extends over 13 amino acids. Germline V lookup: CDR1 PRHDT, CDR2 FYEKMQ (reference sequence). The ends lost 8 bases at V and 4 bases at J; junction bases unmatched: 4.

The rearrangement joins TRBV15 to TRBJ2-1; 7 bases line up with TRBD1. After removal of 3 bases from V and 8 bases from J, the junction contained 7 bases not matched to a gene. Germline loops: CDR1 LNHNV, CDR2 YYDKDF (reference sequence). CDR3 length: 14 residues. CDR3 bases: TGTGCCACCAGCAGTCGGACAGGTTTCGATGAGCAGTTCTTC. This sequence encodes CATSSRTGFDEQFF. The variable domain in full, with the rest retrieved from reference TRBV15 and TRBJ2-1, is DAMVIQNPRYQVTQFGKPVTLSCSQTLNHNVMYWYQQKSSQAPKLLFHYYDKDFNNEADTPDNFQSRRPNTSFCFLDIRSPGLGDTAMYLCATSSRTGFDEQFFGPGTRLTVL.

The chain joins TRBV23-1 to TRBJ2-1, with D maybe TRBD2 (6 bases). TRBV23-1 is an ORF, and what it does is uncertain. The germline V and J ends were trimmed by 3 bases and 7 bases, with 16 bases remaining between them. The CDR3 has 15 amino acids. The DNA of the CDR3 is TGCGCCAGCAGTCAGGGCGGGCGGGGAAGGAATGAGCAGTTCTTC. Translation gives CASSQGGRGRNEQFF.

This rearrangement joins TRBV24-1 to TRBJ2-3, with TRBD1 as a possible D gene (6 bases). The germline gives CDR1 KGHDR, CDR2 SFDVKD. Trimming left V 4 bases short and J 2 bases short, with 21 bases between. This CDR3 comprises 18 residues. In nucleotides, the CDR3 is TGTGCCACCAGTGAGGTCTCCCCAGAGTGGGGGCCCACAGATACGCAGTATTTT. Protein: CATSEVSPEWGPTDTQYF.

This clone was recorded only once. The V gene is TRBV30, the J gene TRBJ2-3, with TRBD2 matching over 13 bases. This CDR3 has 16 amino acids. From germline, CDR1 is GTSNPN and CDR2 SVGIG (reference sequence). The V gene end was trimmed by 2 bases and the J gene end by 0 bases; junction bases not matched to a gene: 2. The CDR3 nucleotides read TGTGCCTGGAGTACGGGACTAGCGGGAAGCACAGATACGCAGTATTTT. Translation: CAWSTGLAGSTDTQYF.

In this sample, this clone turned up once. The same CDR3 can be traced to other DNA sequences in this sample. This chain connects TRBV28 to TRBJ2-7, with D possibly matching TRBD2 (5 bases). The CDR3 runs to 12 residues. V dropped 2 bases and J dropped 3 bases, with 5 bases sitting between them. Germline V gene sequence: CDR1 MDHEN, CDR2 SYDVKM. CDR3 DNA sequence: TGTGCCAGCAGTTTAGCGGGCTACGAGCAGTACTTC. This translates into CASSLAGYEQYF. The full variable domain, rest sourced from reference TRBV28 and TRBJ2-7, is DVKVTQSSRYLVKRTGEKVFLECVQDMDHENMFWYRQDPGLGLRLIYFSYDVKMKEKGDIPEGYSVSREKKERFSLILESASTNQTSMYLCASSLAGYEQYFGPGTRLTVT.

V usage is TRBV28 and J usage is TRBJ2-7, with 9 bases fitting TRBD1. Germline V gene sequence: CDR1 MDHEN, CDR2 SYDVKM. CDR3 length equals 15 residues. V shed 3 bases, J shed 3 bases, and the junction held 6 bases outside the gene matches. Here the CDR3 reads CASSFVGTGFYEQYF. In DNA form, the CDR3 reads TGTGCCAGCAGTTTCGTCGGGACAGGGTTCTACGAGCAGTACTTC.

This chain joins TRBV19 and TRBJ2-1; a possible D gene is TRBD1 (5 bases). The V and J ends lost 3 bases and 10 bases respectively, with 13 bases between them. The germline CDR1 and CDR2 sequences are LNHDA and SQIVND (reference sequence). This CDR3 is 13 amino acids long. The CDR3 coding sequence is TGTGCCAGTAGTATTCCGGACCAGGGAGAGCAGTTCTTC. It encodes CASSIPDQGEQFF.

This chain links TRBV6-5 with TRBJ1-4, with D maybe TRBD1 (5 bases). The CDR3 consists of 14 residues. The V end was cut by 3 bases, the J end by 3 bases, with 8 bases between. Germline V gene lookup returns CDR1 MNHEY and CDR2 SVGAGI. The CDR3 DNA reads as TGTGCCAGCAGTTATTGGGGGGCTAATGAAAAACTGTTTTTT. Translation gives CASSYWGANEKLFF.

The CDR3 reads CASSTGTSGGRETQYF. DNA of the CDR3: TGTGCCAGCAGCACCGGGACTAGCGGAGGGAGGGAGACCCAGTACTTC. The genes are TRBV7-3 and TRBJ2-5; 11 nucleotides align to TRBD2. This CDR3 spans 16 amino acids. After removal of 5 bases from V and 5 bases from J, the junction contained 10 bases not matched to a gene. Germline CDR1 is SGHTA and CDR2 is FQGTGA.

This clone was seen more than once but under ten times. V usage is TRBV3-1 (or the pseudogene TRBV3-2) and J usage is TRBJ1-2; unclear D gene. The germline CDR1 and CDR2 sequences are LGHDT and YNNKEL (reference sequence). The V gene lost 0 bases and the J gene lost 2 bases, with 7 bases spanning the gap. This CDR3 comprises 14 residues. The CDR3 loop reads CASSQDLGNYGYTF. The CDR3 coding sequence is TGTGCCAGCAGCCAAGATCTCGGGAACTATGGCTACACCTTC.

The chain combines TRBV2 with TRBJ2-5; 7 nucleotides line up with TRBD1. The V segment lost 5 bases and the J segment 5 bases; nucleotides outside the gene matches: 11. The CDR3 spans 15 residues. Germline CDR1 and CDR2: SNHLY and FYNNEI. CDR3 in DNA: TGTGCCAGCAGTAGGGGACAGCCACAACGGGAGACCCAGTACTTC. It is translated as CASSRGQPQRETQYF.

The chain links TRBV7-9 to TRBJ1-1; 7 bases agree with TRBD1. Germline V gene lookup returns CDR1 SEHNR and CDR2 FQNEAQ (reference sequence). The CDR3 sequence is 14 residues long. V was pared by 5 bases and J by 1 base, with 4 bases of the junction left unmatched. The CDR3 region has the DNA TGTGCCAGCAGCCTGACAGGGCCGAACACTGAAGCTTTCTTT. This sequence encodes CASSLTGPNTEAFF.

The V gene is TRBV7-3, the J gene TRBJ1-2; D might be TRBD1 (6 bases). The V and J ends lost 2 bases and 2 bases respectively, with 12 bases between them. Germline CDR1 is SGHTA and CDR2 is FQGTGA. The CDR3 covers 15 residues. The CDR3 here is CASSLVPQGNYGYTF. CDR3 DNA: TGTGCCAGCAGCTTAGTACCACAGGGAAACTATGGCTACACCTTC.

The chain links TRBV6-5 to TRBJ2-7; 10 bases agree with TRBD1. This CDR3 has 14 residues. J gave up 4 bases and V 2 bases, and 2 bases lay outside the gene matches. The germline V gene encodes CDR1 MNHEY and CDR2 SVGAGI. CDR3 nucleotide sequence: TGTGCCAGCAGTTACCGGGACAGGGGATACGAGCAGTACTTC. Residues: CASSYRDRGYEQYF.

V and J are TRBV27 and TRBJ1-5; possible D gene TRBD1, 6 bases. Germline loops: CDR1 MNHEY, CDR2 SMNVEV (reference sequence). CDR3 length: 15 residues. V lost 6 bases, J lost 4 bases, and 16 bases lay in between. CDR3 coding DNA: TGTGCCAGCAGGGACCGTAGGGGGTCTAATCAGCCCCAGCATTTT. Its protein is CASRDRRGSNQPQHF.

The chain is built from TRBV28 and TRBJ2-7, with a tentative D call TRBD1 (6 bases). The CDR3 covers 14 residues. V was shortened by 4 bases and J by 3 bases, with 13 bases between the two germline ends. CDR1 MDHEN and CDR2 SYDVKM come from the germline V gene. CDR3 protein: CASSSTGSLYEQYF. The CDR3 DNA follows: TGTGCCAGCAGTTCGACAGGCTCTCTCTACGAGCAGTACTTC.

This clone was picked up one time. The chain uses TRBV19 and TRBJ1-5; D might be TRBD1 (5 bases). The V and J ends lost 1 base and 0 bases respectively, with 13 bases between them. The CDR3 is 17 amino acids. Germline-derived CDR1 and CDR2 are LNHDA and SQIVND (reference sequence). CDR3 sequence: CASSIVPDSYSNQPQHF. In DNA, the CDR3 is TGTGCCAGTAGTATAGTCCCAGACAGCTATAGCAATCAGCCCCAGCATTTT.